This T cell receptor (beta chain) emerged from a study of Ad26.COV2.S vaccination and SARS-CoV-2 variants. Treatment specified: 15 to 20 received Ad26.COV2.S at low or high dose, single or two shots; several received placebo; per-sample allocation not given. Vaccine and placebo recipients were sampled on day 63 after the first injection. Produced via immunoSEQ multiplex PCR; TCRdb's table is partial and in-frame only. The repertoire has hundreds of thousands of clones, 83% of them found once; the top ten carry 7% to 9.5%. The V end was cut by 1 base, the J end by 8 bases, with 6 bases between. This CDR3 spans 13 amino acids. Germline V CDR1 and CDR2: MNHNS, SASEGT.

This clonotype was obtained from a person aged 18-65 years who received the Ad26.COV2.S COVID-19 vaccine or a placebo. Source: peripheral blood, taken in a trial of Ad26.COV2.S vaccine versus placebo. This chain connects TRBV6-1 to TRBJ1-6, with D perhaps TRBD1 (5 bases). This CDR3 is CASSEGGHSPLHF. DNA for the CDR3: TGTGCCAGCAGTGAAGGGGGACATTCACCCCTCCACTTT.